A selection of T cell receptor beta chains follows, all from one sample in a study of shared clonotypes between healthy human individuals. Measured with immunoSEQ multiplex PCR; TCRdb has only the in-frame clones, and not every one. Of about 1 million clones in the sample, about 75% were seen once. Sequencing was done on a sample of memory CD4+ T cells sorted from blood. These receptors were collected from a man aged 18 to 30 in good health. CDR3s include the opening cysteine and the closing phenylalanine or tryptophan. The order of the fields is V gene, J gene, CDR3 protein.

V gene: TRBV10-3
J gene: TRBJ2-7
CDR3 protein: CAITPGAGGEQYF

V gene: TRBV6-5
J gene: TRBJ2-3
CDR3 protein: CASSYSPTRGPDTQYF

V gene: TRBV7-9
J gene: TRBJ1-3
CDR3 protein: CASSLNMITGGPGNTIYF

V gene: TRBV2
J gene: TRBJ2-3
CDR3 protein: CASRVSTDTQYF

V gene: TRBV6-1
J gene: TRBJ2-5
CDR3 protein: CASSEGLVGQETQYF

V gene: TRBV11-2
J gene: TRBJ2-1
CDR3 protein: CASSSTGTGRYNEQFF

V gene: TRBV10-3
J gene: TRBJ2-1
CDR3 protein: CAISDRVRNEQFF

V gene: TRBV2
J gene: TRBJ1-2
CDR3 protein: CASSEGWAGAWGYTF

V gene: TRBV18
J gene: TRBJ1-2
CDR3 protein: CASSPNQDYGYTF

V gene: TRBV28
J gene: TRBJ1-2
CDR3 protein: CASSSSSDRSYGYTF

V gene: TRBV9
J gene: TRBJ1-3
CDR3 protein: CASSVDMISGNTIYF

V gene: TRBV6-1
J gene: TRBJ1-6
CDR3 protein: CASSEAHNSPLHF

V gene: TRBV7-3
J gene: TRBJ2-5
CDR3 protein: CASSEGETQYF

V gene: TRBV11-2
J gene: TRBJ2-1
CDR3 protein: CASSGTSGNNEQFF

V gene: TRBV7-2
J gene: TRBJ2-1
CDR3 protein: CAIQTSGGNEQFF

V gene: TRBV18
J gene: TRBJ1-3
CDR3 protein: CASSPLVSVSGNTIYF

V gene: TRBV7-9
J gene: TRBJ1-1
CDR3 protein: CASRASGYRMNTEAFF

V gene: TRBV12-5
J gene: TRBJ2-5
CDR3 protein: CASGLTPASVPGGTQYF

V gene: TRBV6-5
J gene: TRBJ2-1
CDR3 protein: CASSSTGQYNEQFF

V gene: TRBV7-2
J gene: TRBJ2-1
CDR3 protein: CASSLEHDSEQFF